This T cell receptor beta chain was sequenced for a study of blood T cells in healthy people across ages (dated by TCRdb to between 2014 and 2016). About the full investigation: In model experiments, template switching captured roughly one uniquely barcoded TCR beta cDNA molecule for every two T cells. Using deep sequencing normalized with unique cDNA molecular identifiers, the study measured how TCR beta repertoire diversity changes with age. Two additional independent replicas of 1 million unique cDNA reads from the same blood draw were analyzed for two donors (one aged 18 to 30 and one aged 80 or older). Donors of different ages were randomly distributed across sequencing lanes to avoid experimental bias. Donors were grouped into four age groups: young (average approximately 16 years), middle-aged (39), aged (around 60) and long-lived (over 80). Overall study outcomes, separate from this receptor: A strong correlation was found between observed TCR beta diversity and the percentage of naive T cells measured by flow cytometry. The long-lived group showed more naive CD4+ T cells, fewer expanded clones and increased TCR diversity than the aged group, suggesting age selection. Because the CMV infection status of the donors was unknown, age-related changes in expanded clonotypes may potentially have been confounded. Observed TCR beta diversity per million T cells fell roughly linearly with age, and a significant reduction was already apparent by age approximately 41. Estimates of total diversity from one million sequenced T cells were regarded as lower bounds and underestimates. Conclusive comparison of naive and antigen-experienced compartments was prevented by the profiling of bulk unsorted PBMCs.

The CDR3 sequence holds 20 residues, the cysteine and phenylalanine included. Kept here is only the CDR3 DNA, which spans 60 bases and is read in frame from base 1. After removal of 2 bases from V and 0 bases from J, the junction retains 13 bases not matched to a gene. Taken from the germline V gene (reference sequence), the CDR1 and CDR2 loops are MNHEY and SMNVEV. This clonotype was seen more than once but under ten times. Its antigen specificity is not known. No base qualities exist here, and no much larger clone lies one base off it. The 39 donors, aged about 6 to 95 years, were systemically healthy Caucasian individuals from Russia. Each donor gave around 9.8 milliliters of peripheral blood, collected into EDTA-treated Vacutainer tubes. PBMCs were isolated by Ficoll-Paque density-gradient centrifugation, with at least 7 million obtained per sample. Total RNA, at least 6 micrograms per sample, was extracted from PBMCs with Trizol reagent. For every donor, flow cytometry on a PBMC aliquot measured the percentage of naive CD45RAhigh/CD27high T cells.

Libraries came from 5' RACE. The sequencer was an Illumina HiSeq 2500. A second PCR of about 7 to 12 cycles was run with a J-beta primer mix and a sample-barcoded 5' primer. A template-switch 5' adaptor carrying 12 random nucleotides introduced a unique molecular identifier onto each TCR beta cDNA molecule. At least 2.5 million CDR3-containing paired-end reads were obtained from each sample. All of the RNA was converted into first-strand cDNA using the Mint cDNA synthesis kit, with a TRBC-specific oligonucleotide serving as the primer. Following uracil-DNA glycosylase treatment, a first 18-cycle PCR with universal primers M1SS and BC2_uni_R was performed on all cDNA. On the study's bioinformatics: Normalization of each sample was performed by random selection of 1 million high-quality reads, each carrying a distinct molecular identifier. Instead of being binned into consensus sequences, reads that shared molecular identifiers were thrown out. CDR3 identification, clonotype clustering and error correction used MiTCR with a Q25 quality threshold and the strictest error-elimination algorithm. A nonparametric unseen species model with Euler transformation was used to estimate lower-bound total TCR beta diversity. TCRdb handled the public reads itself, with Q25 trimming in fastp and clone calling in MiXCR, and kept productive beta chains. Rows matching on CDR3 protein sequence are summarized as one entry with the most common DNA and genes. For this entry, the V and J calls and clone size follow TCRdb and not the study's own pipeline. This sample is represented by roughly 680,000 distinct CDR3 sequences; over 40% of them were singletons. The biggest ten clones account for approximately 15% of the sample.

Material: blood. The chain is assembled from TRBV27 and TRBJ2-6, with 7 middle bases fitting TRBD1. This sequence originates from a woman at least 80 years old in good health. In nucleotide form, the sequence is TGTGCCAGCAGTTTAGCCCCCGGGACAGCCTTTTACTCTGGGGCCAACGTCCTGACTTTC. Its amino acids are CASSLAPGTAFYSGANVLTF.